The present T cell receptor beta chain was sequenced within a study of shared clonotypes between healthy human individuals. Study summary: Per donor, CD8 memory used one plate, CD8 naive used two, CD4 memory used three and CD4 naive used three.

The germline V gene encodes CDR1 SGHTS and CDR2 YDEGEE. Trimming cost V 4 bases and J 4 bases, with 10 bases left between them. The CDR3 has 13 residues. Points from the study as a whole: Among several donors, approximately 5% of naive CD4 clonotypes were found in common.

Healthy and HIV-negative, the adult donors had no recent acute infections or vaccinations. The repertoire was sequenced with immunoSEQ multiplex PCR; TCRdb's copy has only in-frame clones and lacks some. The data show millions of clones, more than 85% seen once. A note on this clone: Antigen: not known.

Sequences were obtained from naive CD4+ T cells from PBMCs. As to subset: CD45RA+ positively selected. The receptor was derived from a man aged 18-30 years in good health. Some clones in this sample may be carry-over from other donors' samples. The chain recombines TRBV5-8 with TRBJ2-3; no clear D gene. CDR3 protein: CASSTPTSDTQYF. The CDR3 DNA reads TGTGCCAGCAGCACCCCCACGTCAGATACGCAGTATTTT.